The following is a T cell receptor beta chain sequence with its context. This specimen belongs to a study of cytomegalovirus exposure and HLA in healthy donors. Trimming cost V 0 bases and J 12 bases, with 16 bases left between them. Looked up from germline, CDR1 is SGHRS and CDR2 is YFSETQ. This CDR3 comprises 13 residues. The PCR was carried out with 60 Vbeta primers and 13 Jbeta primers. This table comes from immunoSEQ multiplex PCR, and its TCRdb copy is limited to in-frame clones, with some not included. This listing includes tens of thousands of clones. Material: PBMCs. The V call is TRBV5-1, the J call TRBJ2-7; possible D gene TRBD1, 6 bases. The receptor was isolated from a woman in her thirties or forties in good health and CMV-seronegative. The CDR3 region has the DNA TGCGCCAGCAGCTTGGAATTGGCCAGGGGAAGGTACTTC. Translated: CASSLELARGRYF.